A single sample is the source of the 26 T cell receptor beta chains below, sequenced in a study of OX40 agonist ivuxolimab in advanced cancers. The protocol was immunoSEQ multiplex PCR, while the TCRdb copy is restricted to in-frame clones and leaves out a portion. The data hold roughly 49,000 clones, with around 82% observed a single time. The sequences come from CD4+ or CD8+ T cells sorted from blood, collected in a trial of the OX40 agonist ivuxolimab. These TCRs come from an adult with an advanced solid tumor such as melanoma, head and neck, liver or kidney cancer.

The chain is built from TRBV4-2 and TRBJ1-2; 9 bases map to TRBD1. J gave up 6 bases and V 1 base, and 6 bases lay outside the gene matches. The CDR3 runs 15 residues. Germline CDR1 LGHNA, CDR2 YNFKEQ. The CDR3 loop is CASSQGLGQGDGYTF. Here the CDR3 DNA reads TGTGCCAGCAGCCAAGGTCTGGGACAGGGTGATGGCTACACCTTC.

This chain uses TRBV5-4 with TRBJ1-1, with D tentatively TRBD1 (5 bases). This CDR3 contains 15 residues. Trimming removed 4 bases from V and 3 bases from J, with 16 bases in between. The germline V gene has CDR1 SGHNT and CDR2 YYREEE (reference sequence). CDR3 nucleotide sequence: TGTGCCAGCAGCGCCGGCATGGGGGGGGACACTGAAGCTTTCTTT. The encoded protein is CASSAGMGGDTEAFF.

The chain combines TRBV9 with TRBJ2-1, with TRBD2 matching over 7 bases. The germline V gene has CDR1 SGDLS and CDR2 YYNGEE. V lost 4 bases, J lost 2 bases, and 6 bases stayed unmatched. The CDR3 runs 15 residues. The CDR3 DNA sequence: TGTGCCAGCAGCACCCTCGGACTAGCCTACAATGAGCAGTTCTTC. Amino acid sequence: CASSTLGLAYNEQFF. Using reference TRBV9 and TRBJ2-1 for the parts outside the CDR3, the full variable domain is DSGVTQTPKHLITATGQRVTLRCSPRSGDLSVYWYQQSLDQGLQFLIQYYNGEERAKGNILERFSAQQFPDLHSELNLSSLELGDSALYFCASSTLGLAYNEQFFGPGTRLTVL.

The chain recombines TRBV11-3 with TRBJ2-5; D remains unclear. V was clipped by 2 bases and J by 5 bases, with 9 bases between them. The CDR3 spans 13 residues. Germline V gives CDR1 SGHNT, CDR2 YENEEA. The CDR3 here is CASSLLVSETQYF. CDR3 DNA: TGTGCCAGCAGCTTACTCGTGTCGGAGACCCAGTACTTC.

This clone was detected once. The chain joins TRBV2 to TRBJ1-2; 8 bases match TRBD1. Germline V lookup: CDR1 SNHLY, CDR2 FYNNEI. With V trimmed by 4 bases and J by 8 bases, 9 bases remained unmatched. The CDR3 runs to 14 residues. CDR3 protein: CASSVRTGITGYTF. The CDR3 DNA reads as TGTGCCAGCAGTGTTCGGACAGGGATCACGGGCTACACCTTC.

V and J are TRBV7-9 and TRBJ2-4; 8 bases map to TRBD2. With V trimmed by 5 bases and J by 0 bases, 6 bases remained unmatched. The CDR3 spans 16 residues. Germline assignment: CDR1 SEHNR and CDR2 FQNEAQ (reference sequence). Written as DNA, the CDR3 is TGTGCCAGCAGCGAGCGCGGGGGGTTAGCCAAAAACATTCAGTACTTC. Encoded protein: CASSERGGLAKNIQYF.

This clone came up a few times. The chain combines TRBV7-2 with TRBJ2-1, with 9 positions matching TRBD1. From germline, CDR1 is SGHTA and CDR2 FQGNSA. V shed 5 bases, J shed 4 bases, and the junction held 6 bases outside the gene matches. CDR3 size: 15 residues. The CDR3, as DNA: TGTGCCAGCAGCGACCCGGGACAGGGTTACAATGAGCAGTTCTTC. Amino acids: CASSDPGQGYNEQFF.

The chain uses TRBV6-5 and TRBJ2-3, with 7 nucleotides matching TRBD1. The J segment lost 0 bases and the V segment lost 6 bases, leaving 6 bases of the junction unmatched. CDR1 is MNHEY, CDR2 SVGAGI, per germline. The CDR3 runs 15 residues. The DNA for the CDR3 is TGTGCCAGCAGGGATACAGGGGCTAGCACAGATACGCAGTATTTT. Translating gives CASRDTGASTDTQYF.

The chain combines TRBV25-1 with TRBJ1-2; possible D gene TRBD1, 6 bases. The CDR3 runs 16 residues. Germline CDR1 is MGHDK and CDR2 is SYGVNS. V lost 4 bases, J lost 1 base, and 16 bases lay in between. This CDR3 is CASSASGGRGNYGYTF. The CDR3 DNA sequence: TGTGCCAGCAGTGCCAGCGGGGGCCGGGGTAACTATGGCTACACCTTC.

The chain has TRBV5-4 and TRBJ2-3; D remains ambiguous. The CDR3 extends over 11 amino acids. The V gene's germline CDR1 is SGHNT and CDR2 YYREEE (reference sequence). With 0 bases removed from V and 5 bases from J, the gap between germline ends came to 1 base. The CDR3, as DNA: TGTGCCAGCAGCTTGGGAGATACGCAGTATTTT. Encoded protein: CASSLGDTQYF.

This clone was seen only a few times. At one of its ends the junction is not consistent with the germline gene, which may arise from a read error. The CDR3 here is CASSLSSPANYTF. The CDR3 coding sequence is TGTGCCAGCAGCTTAAGCTCCCCCGCCAACTACACCTTC. This chain joins TRBV5-3 and TRBJ1-2; D is uncertain. TRBV5-3 has ORF status, its function being uncertain. The CDR3 is 13 residues long.

This chain uses TRBV6-4 with TRBJ1-5, with D possibly TRBD1 on 6 matching bases. The germline V and J ends were trimmed by 5 bases and 0 bases, with 14 bases remaining between them. The germline CDR1 and CDR2 sequences are MRHNA and SNTAGT. CDR3 length: 16 residues. The chain's CDR3 is CASSFPDRNSNQPQHF. DNA of the CDR3: TGTGCCAGCAGTTTCCCCGACAGGAATAGCAATCAGCCCCAGCATTTT.

This chain connects TRBV19 to TRBJ1-1; D uncertain. The CDR3 spans 13 residues. Per germline, CDR1 LNHDA and CDR2 SQIVND (reference sequence). Trimming removed 1 base at V and 1 base at J, with 4 bases between. This chain's CDR3 is CASSIGPNTEAFF. The CDR3 DNA is TGTGCCAGTAGTATAGGCCCGAACACTGAAGCTTTCTTT. Combining the CDR3 with reference TRBV19 and TRBJ1-1 gives the whole variable domain DGGITQSPKYLFRKEGQNVTLSCEQNLNHDAMYWYRQDPGQGLRLIYYSQIVNDFQKGDIAEGYSVSREKKESFPLTVTSAQKNPTAFYLCASSIGPNTEAFFGQGTRLTVV.

This clone has more than one count but fewer than ten. The gene calls are TRBV9 and TRBJ1-6; D possibly corresponds to TRBD1 (5 bases). Per germline, CDR1 SGDLS and CDR2 YYNGEE. V lost 3 bases, J lost 9 bases, and 19 bases lay in between. This CDR3 region has 16 residues. The CDR3 DNA reads TGTGCCAGCAGCGAGGGGCCGGGACGGCTTCGTTCACCCCTCCACTTT. Translation: CASSEGPGRLRSPLHF. The whole variable domain, remainder taken from reference TRBV9 and TRBJ1-6, is DSGVTQTPKHLITATGQRVTLRCSPRSGDLSVYWYQQSLDQGLQFLIQYYNGEERAKGNILERFSAQQFPDLHSELNLSSLELGDSALYFCASSEGPGRLRSPLHFGNGTRLTVT.

The chain couples TRBV19 to TRBJ1-1, with 8 bases fitting TRBD1. With 6 bases clipped from V and 1 base from J, the junction kept 13 bases outside the gene matches. This CDR3 contains 17 residues. CDR1 is LNHDA and CDR2 is SQIVND in the germline V gene (reference sequence). In DNA, the CDR3 is TGTGCCAGTAGCACCGGAGGACAGGGCGTAGGGAACACTGAAGCTTTCTTT. Amino acids: CASSTGGQGVGNTEAFF.

This clone showed up just a few times. Written as DNA, the CDR3 is TGTGCTAGTGGTCGACCGGGACAGGGATACTATGGCTACACCTTC. Encoded protein: CASGRPGQGYYGYTF. The chain employs TRBV12-5 and TRBJ1-2; 9 positions agree with TRBD1. The CDR3 loop spans 15 amino acids. Germline trimming cut 5 bases from V and 3 bases from J; bases unmatched to any gene: 7. Germline V gives CDR1 LGHNT, CDR2 FRNRAP.

The chain recombines TRBV2 with TRBJ1-2; TRBD1 is a possible D gene (5 bases). Per the germline V gene, CDR1 is SNHLY and CDR2 is FYNNEI. V lost 7 bases, J lost 4 bases, and 13 bases lay in between. The CDR3 is made up of 13 amino acids. CDR3 DNA sequence: TGTGCCAGCATCCCCAGGGACGGCTATGGCTACACCTTC. It codes for CASIPRDGYGYTF.

This chain connects TRBV6-1 to TRBJ2-7; possible D gene TRBD1, 5 bases. Germline assignment: CDR1 MNHNS and CDR2 SASEGT. There are 14 residues in the CDR3. The V end lost 2 bases, the J end lost 2 bases, and 10 bases lay between the germline ends. The CDR3 loop reads CASSEWGQTYEQYF. The CDR3 DNA reads as TGTGCCAGCAGTGAATGGGGCCAAACCTACGAGCAGTACTTC.

A few counts support this clone. V is TRBV5-6 and J is TRBJ1-1; the match to TRBD1 covers 7 bases. The CDR3 extends over 14 amino acids. Germline V gene sequence: CDR1 SGHDT, CDR2 YYEEEE. After removal of 4 bases from V and 1 base from J, the junction contained 4 bases not matched to a gene. CDR3 in amino acids: CASSPDRTNTEAFF. In nucleotides, the CDR3 is TGTGCCAGCAGCCCGGACAGGACGAACACTGAAGCTTTCTTT. Full variable domain (rest looked up from reference TRBV5-6 and TRBJ1-1): DAGVTQSPTHLIKTRGQQVTLRCSPKSGHDTVSWYQQALGQGPQFIFQYYEEEERQRGNFPDRFSGHQFPNYSSELNVNALLLGDSALYLCASSPDRTNTEAFFGQGTRLTVV.

The chain links TRBV11-2 to TRBJ2-7; unclear D gene. With 5 bases removed from V and 1 base from J, the gap between germline ends came to 12 bases. The CDR3 is 14 residues long. Germline-derived CDR1 and CDR2 are SGHAT and FQNNGV. This CDR3 reads CASSATGSSYEQYF. The DNA for the CDR3 is TGTGCCAGCAGCGCAACCGGGTCGTCCTACGAGCAGTACTTC.

This clone is a singleton in its sample. The chain has TRBV5-1 and TRBJ1-2; 8 bases are shared with TRBD1. In germline, CDR1 is SGHRS, CDR2 YFSETQ. J was trimmed by 6 bases and V by 0 bases; bases with no gene match: 7. CDR3 length: 15 residues. CDR3 nucleotide sequence: TGCGCCAGCAGCTTGGCCCGACAGGGGAGCCATGGCTACACCTTC. Its translation is CASSLARQGSHGYTF.

The V gene is TRBV19, the J gene TRBJ2-2, with D uncertain. This CDR3 is built from 13 residues. V shed 1 base and J shed 6 bases, with 6 bases lying between them. Germline V gene data show CDR1 as LNHDA and CDR2 as SQIVND (reference sequence). CDR3 region: CASSIAWSGELFF. CDR3 sequence (DNA): TGTGCCAGTAGTATAGCGTGGTCCGGGGAGCTGTTTTTT.

The chain employs TRBV7-2 and TRBJ2-5; D is possibly TRBD2 (6 bases). The CDR3 has 15 residues. With 5 bases removed from V and 1 base from J, the gap between germline ends came to 14 bases. Germline V CDR1 and CDR2: SGHTA, FQGNSA. The CDR3 coding sequence is TGTGCCAGCAGCGAGGGACTGGGGCCCCAAGAGACCCAGTACTTC. Protein product: CASSEGLGPQETQYF.

This sequence joins TRBV6-1 and TRBJ1-5; no clear D gene. Deletions cut 3 bases from V and 4 bases from J, with 10 bases between. CDR3 length: 14 residues. Germline values: CDR1 MNHNS, CDR2 SASEGT. CDR3 nucleotides: TGTGCCAGCAGTGATAACGGGTGGAATCAGCCCCAGCATTTT. Encoded protein: CASSDNGWNQPQHF.

The CDR3 protein is CASSLTSETQYF. The DNA for the CDR3 is TGTGCCAGCAGCTTAACTAGCGAGACCCAGTACTTC. This chain uses TRBV7-9 with TRBJ2-5; D is possibly TRBD2 (6 bases). The CDR3 length is 12 residues. CDR1 SEHNR and CDR2 FQNEAQ come from the germline V gene (reference sequence). V dropped 2 bases and J dropped 5 bases, with 6 bases sitting between them.

Of note for this clone: Other DNA sequences in the same sample also yield this CDR3. The CDR3, as DNA: TGTGCCAGCAGCTTGGGACAGGGTAACACTGAAGCTTTCTTT. Its protein is CASSLGQGNTEAFF. V gene TRBV7-8 combines with J gene TRBJ1-1; 9 bases line up with TRBD1. Trimming removed 3 bases from V and 2 bases from J; junction bases left unmatched: 1. The CDR3 has 14 residues. Germline values: CDR1 SGHVS, CDR2 FQNEAQ. The whole variable domain, remainder taken from reference TRBV7-8 and TRBJ1-1, is GAGVSQSPRYKVAKRGQDVALRCDPISGHVSLFWYQQALGQGPEFLTYFQNEAQLDKSGLPSDRFFAERPEGSVSTLKIQRTQQEDSAVYLCASSLGQGNTEAFFGQGTRLTVV.